This entry describes one TCR beta chain. The CDR3 contains 13 residues. Trimming at V came to 4 bases and at J to 2 bases, leaving 2 bases not matched to a gene. The germline gives CDR1 SGDLS, CDR2 YYNGEE. These data belong to a study of T cell changes during pregnancy in multiple sclerosis. The method was immunoSEQ multiplex PCR; TCRdb's version includes in-frame clones alone and lacks a portion of them. The table records 70,000 or so clones, 91% of them present only once. The TCR was taken from a female donor in good health, enrolled as a control in a pregnancy study. This sequence joins TRBV9 and TRBJ2-7, with TRBD1 matching 8 bases. Here the sequenced sample was peripheral blood, taken in the third trimester of pregnancy. The CDR3 region has the DNA TGTGCCAGCAGCCGACAGGGGACCTACGAGCAGTACTTC. It yields the protein CASSRQGTYEQYF.